The 20 T cell receptor beta chains given below trace back to one sample, sequenced in a study of blood T cell repertoires in COVID-19. Sequencing was performed with immunoSEQ multiplex PCR; in TCRdb, only in-frame clones are kept and a portion is missing. In the table there are roughly 120,000 clones, 92% of which are singletons. The specimen sequenced was peripheral blood. Receptor source: a man aged 50-59 years with COVID-19, enrolled during active disease.

The chain links TRBV7-2 to TRBJ1-2; 8 bases are a match to TRBD1. Germline assignment: CDR1 SGHTA and CDR2 FQGNSA. Unmatched junction bases numbered 7, after V lost 1 base and J lost 6 bases. The CDR3 runs 15 residues. The chain's CDR3 is CASSLVRDRINGYTF. CDR3 in DNA: TGTGCCAGCAGCTTAGTTCGGGACAGGATTAATGGCTACACCTTC.

This chain connects TRBV7-2 to TRBJ2-7; 12 nucleotides align to TRBD2. CDR1 SGHTA and CDR2 FQGNSA come from the germline V gene. Trimming removed 5 bases from V and 3 bases from J; junction bases left unmatched: 5. The CDR3 is 15 residues long. The CDR3 region is CASSQLAGGRYEQYF. DNA for the CDR3: TGTGCCAGCAGCCAACTAGCGGGGGGACGCTACGAGCAGTACTTC.

J is TRBJ1-2 and V is TRBV2, with D tentatively TRBD1 (6 bases). The CDR3 covers 15 residues. CDR1 and CDR2 from the germline V gene are SNHLY and FYNNEI. Deletions cut 6 bases from V and 8 bases from J, with 22 bases between. DNA for the CDR3: TGTGCCAGCAGCGATCAGGGGCAGCCCACGATCGGCTACACCTTC. It yields the protein CASSDQGQPTIGYTF.

This clone was detected only once. The chain carries TRBV5-1 and TRBJ1-3; unclear D gene. The CDR3 is 16 amino acids. CDR1 and CDR2 from the germline V gene are SGHRS and YFSETQ. V was clipped by 2 bases and J by 2 bases, with 14 bases between them. The DNA for the CDR3 is TGCGCCAGCAGCTTAGTTGGGCAAACGGCTGGAAACACCATATATTTT. It translates to CASSLVGQTAGNTIYF.

The CDR3 nucleotides read TGTGCCAGCAGCCAGGCCTTGATGGGGGCTAATCTAAACACTGAAGCTTTCTTT. The encoded protein is CASSQALMGANLNTEAFF. The chain couples TRBV4-2 to TRBJ1-1; TRBD1 might be the D (6 bases). This CDR3 comprises 18 residues. CDR1 is LGHNA and CDR2 is YNFKEQ in the germline V gene. Trimming took off 3 bases at V and 2 bases at J, with 22 bases between the two ends.

The rearrangement joins TRBV27 to TRBJ2-7; maybe TRBD1 (5 bases). There are 13 residues in the CDR3. Germline CDR1 is MNHEY and CDR2 is SMNVEV (reference sequence). V was pared by 5 bases and J by 5 bases, with 13 bases between. For the CDR3, the DNA is TGTGCCAGCAGTCCATCAGGGTTCCACGAGCAGTACGTC. It is translated as CASSPSGFHEQYV.

The chain uses TRBV5-1 and TRBJ2-3, with D maybe TRBD1 (6 bases). CDR1 and CDR2 (germline): SGHRS, YFSETQ. Trimming took off 4 bases at V and 5 bases at J, with 17 bases between the two ends. This CDR3 is built from 15 residues. The DNA for the CDR3 is TGCGCCAGCAGCCTCGGGACACCCCTGGGAGATACGCAGTATTTT. It specifies CASSLGTPLGDTQYF. The entire variable domain, with the rest obtained from reference TRBV5-1 and TRBJ2-3, is as follows: KAGVTQTPRYLIKTRGQQVTLSCSPISGHRSVSWYQQTPGQGLQFLFEYFSETQRNKGNFPGRFSGRQFSNSRSEMNVSTLELGDSALYLCASSLGTPLGDTQYFGPGTRLTVL.

This clone showed up just once. This chain connects TRBV30 to TRBJ2-3; the D is unclear. Trimming took off 1 base at V and 2 bases at J, with 7 bases between the two ends. CDR1 and CDR2 from the germline V gene are GTSNPN and SVGIG (reference sequence). The CDR3 sequence is 13 residues long. CDR3 nucleotides: TGTGCCTGGAGTGGAGAGAACACAGATACGCAGTATTTT. Amino acid sequence: CAWSGENTDTQYF.

V is TRBV28 and J is TRBJ2-3, with D unclear. This CDR3 spans 13 amino acids. Between the trimmed V and J ends, which lost 3 bases and 2 bases, there was a span of 6 bases. The germline gives CDR1 MDHEN, CDR2 SYDVKM. CDR3 region: CASSFSLTDTQYF. Written as DNA, the CDR3 is TGTGCCAGCAGTTTTTCCCTCACAGATACGCAGTATTTT. The full variable domain, in which reference TRBV28 and TRBJ2-3 provide the parts outside the CDR3, is DVKVTQSSRYLVKRTGEKVFLECVQDMDHENMFWYRQDPGLGLRLIYFSYDVKMKEKGDIPEGYSVSREKKERFSLILESASTNQTSMYLCASSFSLTDTQYFGPGTRLTVL.

DNA of the CDR3: TGCAGTGCTAGTCCCGGCCCGGGGGATACGCAGTATTTT. This translates into CSASPGPGDTQYF. The chain joins TRBV20-1 to TRBJ2-3; a possible D gene is TRBD2 (5 bases). CDR3 length equals 13 residues. With 3 bases removed from V and 6 bases from J, the gap between germline ends came to 13 bases. The V gene's germline CDR1 is DFQATT and CDR2 SNEGSKA (reference sequence).

This clone was seen just once. The rearrangement joins TRBV4-3 to TRBJ2-3; 12 bases map to TRBD2. Trimming at V came to 2 bases and at J to 5 bases, leaving 2 bases not matched to a gene. The V gene's germline CDR1 is LGHNA and CDR2 YSLEER. This CDR3 is built from 15 residues. As DNA, the CDR3 is TGCGCCAGCAGCCAACCGGGACTAGCGGGAGATACGCAGTATTTT. Translated: CASSQPGLAGDTQYF.

This chain links TRBV28 with TRBJ1-5, with a weak D call TRBD1 (6 bases). This CDR3 contains 15 residues. Deletions cut 2 bases from V and 2 bases from J, with 10 bases between. Germline CDR1 and CDR2: MDHEN and SYDVKM. In DNA form, the CDR3 reads TGTGCCAGCAGTTTAGGAGGACAGCGCAATCAGCCCCAGCATTTT. It translates to CASSLGGQRNQPQHF. Together with reference TRBV28 and TRBJ1-5, the CDR3 gives the full variable domain: DVKVTQSSRYLVKRTGEKVFLECVQDMDHENMFWYRQDPGLGLRLIYFSYDVKMKEKGDIPEGYSVSREKKERFSLILESASTNQTSMYLCASSLGGQRNQPQHFGDGTRLSIL.

J is TRBJ1-3 and V is TRBV18; no reliable D call. Trimming pared 4 bases from V and 4 bases from J, leaving 14 bases between. Per germline, CDR1 KGHSH and CDR2 LQKENI. CDR3 size: 15 residues. This CDR3 reads CASSQGEGAGNTIYF. As DNA, the CDR3 is TGTGCCAGCTCACAGGGAGAGGGCGCCGGAAACACCATATATTTT.

The genes are TRBV5-1 and TRBJ2-3; 14 bases fit TRBD2. The ends lost 4 bases at V and 6 bases at J; junction bases unmatched: 4. CDR3 size: 15 residues. Germline V gene lookup returns CDR1 SGHRS and CDR2 YFSETQ. The CDR3 DNA is TGCGCCAGCAGCCCGGGACTAGCGGGAGTCGATACGCAGTATTTT. As protein: CASSPGLAGVDTQYF.

The chain carries TRBV12-3 or TRBV12-4 and TRBJ2-1; weak D call: TRBD1 (5 bases). This CDR3 has 13 amino acids. V was clipped by 1 base and J by 9 bases, with 10 bases between them. Here the CDR3 DNA reads TGTGCCAGCAGTTTAGTCAGGGATGGTGAGCAGTTCTTC. Translated: CASSLVRDGEQFF.

This clone has only one observation. The chain recombines TRBV21-1 with TRBJ2-3; the DNA was not compared with TRBD1, the D call given in the table. TRBV21-1 is assigned pseudogene status. The CDR3 totals 16 residues. CDR3 in DNA: TGTGCCAGCAGCAAAGTTCAGAGGGACAAACTAGATACGCAGTATTTT. Encoded protein: CASSKVQRDKLDTQYF.

The chain has TRBV6-6 and TRBJ1-1, with 7 bases that match TRBD1. Germline V gives CDR1 MNHNY, CDR2 SVGAGI (reference sequence). The J segment lost 4 bases and the V segment lost 4 bases, leaving 6 bases of the junction unmatched. CDR3 length: 14 residues. The CDR3 nucleotides read TGTGCCAGCAGTTCAGGACAGGCGTCCACTGAAGCTTTCTTT. Translated: CASSSGQASTEAFF.

The V and J genes are TRBV18 and TRBJ2-7, with TRBD2 as a possible D gene (6 bases). The V end was cut by 3 bases, the J end by 6 bases, with 15 bases between. CDR3 length: 14 residues. Germline V CDR1 and CDR2: KGHSH, LQKENI. The CDR3 protein is CASSPGTRPGEQYV. DNA for the CDR3: TGTGCCAGCTCACCCGGGACTCGGCCAGGCGAGCAGTACGTC.

CDR3 protein: CASTPWAGAPSGANVLTF. As DNA, the CDR3 is TGTGCCAGTACCCCTTGGGCAGGGGCCCCCTCTGGGGCCAACGTCCTGACTTTC. This chain uses TRBV19 with TRBJ2-6; tentatively, D is TRBD1 (6 bases). V shed 7 bases and J shed 0 bases, with 19 bases lying between them. Germline assignment: CDR1 LNHDA and CDR2 SQIVND (reference sequence). The CDR3 extends over 18 amino acids. The variable domain in full, with the rest retrieved from reference TRBV19 and TRBJ2-6, is DGGITQSPKYLFRKEGQNVTLSCEQNLNHDAMYWYRQDPGQGLRLIYYSQIVNDFQKGDIAEGYSVSREKKESFPLTVTSAQKNPTAFYLCASTPWAGAPSGANVLTFGAGSRLTVL.

The sample holds one count of this clone. V usage is TRBV19 and J usage is TRBJ2-1, with 8 bases aligning to TRBD2. V was clipped by 5 bases and J by 0 bases; unmatched bases: 3. The CDR3 loop spans 15 amino acids. Germline-derived CDR1 and CDR2 are LNHDA and SQIVND (reference sequence). CDR3 bases: TGTGCCAGTAGTTCCACTAGCGGCTCCTACAATGAGCAGTTCTTC. It codes for CASSSTSGSYNEQFF. Complete variable domain (other parts from reference TRBV19 and TRBJ2-1): DGGITQSPKYLFRKEGQNVTLSCEQNLNHDAMYWYRQDPGQGLRLIYYSQIVNDFQKGDIAEGYSVSREKKESFPLTVTSAQKNPTAFYLCASSSTSGSYNEQFFGPGTRLTVL.